This T cell receptor beta chain was identified in a study of CD8 T cells in Susac syndrome. The CDR3 has 14 amino acids. Looked up from germline, CDR1 is SGHTA and CDR2 is FQGNSA. Deletions cut 3 bases from V and 2 bases from J, with 9 bases between. Random hexamers primed reverse transcription of about 0.5 to 1 ug RNA. TCRdb redid the calling of the immunoSEQ multiplex PCR reads with MiXCR, one entry per CDR3 protein. Of under 200,000 distinct CDR3 sequences detected, about 91% appear once; the ten largest clones hold around 0.079%. Material for sequencing was CD4+ T cells from PBMCs. The rearrangement joins TRBV7-2 to TRBJ2-3, with no clear D. This receptor was taken from a human donor with Susac syndrome. The CDR3: CASSFGRHTDTQYF. CDR3 DNA sequence: TGTGCCAGCAGCTTCGGACGGCACACAGATACGCAGTATTTT.